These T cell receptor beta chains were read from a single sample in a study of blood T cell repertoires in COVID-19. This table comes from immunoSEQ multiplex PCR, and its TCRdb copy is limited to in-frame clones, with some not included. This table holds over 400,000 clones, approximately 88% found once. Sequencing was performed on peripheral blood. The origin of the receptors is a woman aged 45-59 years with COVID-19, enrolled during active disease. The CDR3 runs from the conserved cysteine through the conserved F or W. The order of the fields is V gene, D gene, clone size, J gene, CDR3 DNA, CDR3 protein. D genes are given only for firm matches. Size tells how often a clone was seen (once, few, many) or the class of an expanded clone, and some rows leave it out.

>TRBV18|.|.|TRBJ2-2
TGTGCCAGCTCACCATACCCGGGGAACGGGGAGCTGTTTTTT
CASSPYPGNGELFF
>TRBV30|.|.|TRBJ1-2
TGTGCCTGGAGTGTGGGACACACCGCTGGCTACACCTTC
CAWSVGHTAGYTF
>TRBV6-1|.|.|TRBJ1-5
TGTGCCAGCAGTGAATTATATCGGCCCCAGCATTTT
CASSELYRPQHF
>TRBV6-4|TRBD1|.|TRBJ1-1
TGTGCCAGCAGGTTTCACAGGGGACCCCATGGGAACACTGAAGCTTTCTTT
CASRFHRGPHGNTEAFF
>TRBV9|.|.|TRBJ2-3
TGTGCCAGCAGCGTAGAGGGACTCCTTGCCACAGATACGCAGTATTTT
CASSVEGLLATDTQYF
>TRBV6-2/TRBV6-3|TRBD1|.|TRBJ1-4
TGTGCCAGCAGTTCGCCGCATGACAGGGGTGGAGAAAAACTGTTTTTT
CASSSPHDRGGEKLFF
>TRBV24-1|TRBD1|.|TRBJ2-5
TGTGCCACCAGTGATCCGACAGGGGGTGAGGCAGAGACCCAGTACTTC
CATSDPTGGEAETQYF
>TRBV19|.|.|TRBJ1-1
TGTGCCAGTAGTATAGGATCGGGGGTCAACACTGAAGCTTTCTTT
CASSIGSGVNTEAFF
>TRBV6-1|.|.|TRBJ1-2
TGTGCCAGCAGTGACAGGGTGGAGGGTGGCTACACCTTC
CASSDRVEGGYTF
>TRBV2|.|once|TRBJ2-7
TGTGCCAGCAGCCACAGCTCCTACGAGCAGTACTTC
CASSHSSYEQYF
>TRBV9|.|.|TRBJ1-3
TGTGCCAGCAGCGTACACTCTGGAAACACCATATATTTT
CASSVHSGNTIYF
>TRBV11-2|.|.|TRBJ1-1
TGTGCCAGCAGCTTCGGAGGGGTTGACACTGAAGCTTTCTTT
CASSFGGVDTEAFF
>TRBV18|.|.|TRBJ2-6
TGTGCCAGCTCACCAGGGGGCGCAACTGGGGCCAACGTCCTGACTTTC
CASSPGGATGANVLTF
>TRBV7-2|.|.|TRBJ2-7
TGTGCCAGCAGCCCTGGGGACACATCCTACGAGCAGTACTTC
CASSPGDTSYEQYF
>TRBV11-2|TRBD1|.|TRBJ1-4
TGTGCCAGCAGCTCGGGACAGCCAACTAATGAAAAACTGTTTTTT
CASSSGQPTNEKLFF
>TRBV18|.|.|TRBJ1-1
TGTGCCAGCTCACCGACGCAGGATGGGGAGGCTTTCTTT
CASSPTQDGEAFF
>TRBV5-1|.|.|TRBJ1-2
TGCGCCAGCAGCTTGGGAGTCAGGTTTAACTATGGCTACACCTTC
CASSLGVRFNYGYTF
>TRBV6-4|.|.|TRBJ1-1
TGTGCCAGCAGTGACCCTTCCACCGGTGAAGCTTTCTTT
CASSDPSTGEAFF
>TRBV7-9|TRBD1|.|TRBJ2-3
TGTGCCAGCAGCTGGGACAGGCAAACTAGCACAGATACGCAGTATTTT
CASSWDRQTSTDTQYF
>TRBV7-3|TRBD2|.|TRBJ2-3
TGTGCCAGCAGTGCAAATGGACTAGCGGTTAGTAGCACAGATACGCAGTATTTT
CASSANGLAVSSTDTQYF
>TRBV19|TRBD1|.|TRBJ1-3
TGTGCCAGTGGACCGGGACAGTCATTATACTCTGGAAACACCATATATTTT
CASGPGQSLYSGNTIYF
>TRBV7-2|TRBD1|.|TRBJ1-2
TGTGCCAGCAGCTTAAGAACAGGGGGCCTCACTAACTATGGCTACACCTTC
CASSLRTGGLTNYGYTF
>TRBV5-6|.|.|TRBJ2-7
TGTGCCAGCAGCTATACCTACGAGCAGTACTTC
CASSYTYEQYF
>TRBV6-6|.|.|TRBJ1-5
TGTGCCAGCAGCTTCGATCAGCCCCAGCATTTT
CASSFDQPQHF
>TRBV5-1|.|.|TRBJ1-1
TGCGCCAGCAGCTTGGGGGGCGGCGACACTGAAGCTTTCTTT
CASSLGGGDTEAFF
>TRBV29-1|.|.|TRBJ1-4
TGCAGCGTTGAGTCTAGCGGAGGTGAAAAACTGTTTTTT
CSVESSGGEKLFF
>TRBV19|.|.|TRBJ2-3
TGTGCCACCACGCAGGGGATTGGCACAGATACGCAGTATTTT
CATTQGIGTDTQYF
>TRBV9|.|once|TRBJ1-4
TGTGCCAGCAGCGTAGGTAGGAGGGGTGAAAAACTGTTTTTT
CASSVGRRGEKLFF
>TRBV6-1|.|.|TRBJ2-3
TGTGCCAGCAGTGAACCCCCCAGAACAGATACGCAGTATTTT
CASSEPPRTDTQYF
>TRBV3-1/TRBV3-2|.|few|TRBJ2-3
TGTGCCAGCAGCCAAGTACTGGGCACAGATACGCAGTATTTT
CASSQVLGTDTQYF
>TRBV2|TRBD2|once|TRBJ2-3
TGTGCCAGCCGGGAAGGCGGGGGAGAAGATACGCAGTATTTT
CASREGGGEDTQYF
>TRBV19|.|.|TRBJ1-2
TGTGCCAGTAGTATAGCAGGGGATGGCTACACCTTC
CASSIAGDGYTF
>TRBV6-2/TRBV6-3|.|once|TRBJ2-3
TGTGCCAGCAGTTTCATCCCGGGACTCCTTCTTCACACAGATACGCAGTATTTT
CASSFIPGLLLHTDTQYF
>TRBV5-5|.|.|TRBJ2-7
TGTGCCAGCAGCTTAGGTGCGGGCACCTACGAGCAGTACTTC
CASSLGAGTYEQYF
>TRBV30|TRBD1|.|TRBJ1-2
TGTGCCTGGAGTGTACGAAGGGGACAGGATGGCTACACCTTC
CAWSVRRGQDGYTF
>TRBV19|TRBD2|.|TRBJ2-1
TGTGCCACCCAAGATAGCGGGGGCTCTGGCAATGAGCAGTTCTTC
CATQDSGGSGNEQFF
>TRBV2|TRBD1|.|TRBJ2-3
TGTGCCAGCACCACAGGGGGAGCCGATACGCAGTATTTT
CASTTGGADTQYF
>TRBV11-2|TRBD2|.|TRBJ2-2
TGTGCCAGCAGCTCAATAGCGGGGGGGACGAACACCGGGGAGCTGTTTTTT
CASSSIAGGTNTGELFF
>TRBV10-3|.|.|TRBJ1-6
TGTGCCATCCGTCAGGGGCCGCTCGAACGAACCGGCCATTCACCCCTCCACTTT
CAIRQGPLERTGHSPLHF
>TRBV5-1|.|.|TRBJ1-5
TGCGCCAGCAGCTTGACGGGCGGGGAGAATCAGCCCCAGCATTTT
CASSLTGGENQPQHF
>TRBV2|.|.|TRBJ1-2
TGTGCCAGCAGTGAGGCCCCGCAGAACTATGGCTACACCTTC
CASSEAPQNYGYTF
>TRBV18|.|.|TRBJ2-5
TGTGCCAGCTCACCGACCGTCGAGGGAGGTGAAGAGACCCAGTACTTC
CASSPTVEGGEETQYF
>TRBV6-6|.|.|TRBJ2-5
TGTGCCAGCAGGAGGGAGTTAGAAGAGACCCAGTACTTC
CASRRELEETQYF
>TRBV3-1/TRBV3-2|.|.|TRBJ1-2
TGTGCCAGCAGCCAAGAGGGCGGCTACACCTTC
CASSQEGGYTF
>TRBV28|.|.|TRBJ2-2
TGTGCCACGAATCCACTTTATAACACCGGGGAGCTGTTTTTT
CATNPLYNTGELFF
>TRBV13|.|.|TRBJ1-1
TGTGCCAGCAGCCTAGACGGACCGAACGGGGGAGCTTTCTTT
CASSLDGPNGGAFF